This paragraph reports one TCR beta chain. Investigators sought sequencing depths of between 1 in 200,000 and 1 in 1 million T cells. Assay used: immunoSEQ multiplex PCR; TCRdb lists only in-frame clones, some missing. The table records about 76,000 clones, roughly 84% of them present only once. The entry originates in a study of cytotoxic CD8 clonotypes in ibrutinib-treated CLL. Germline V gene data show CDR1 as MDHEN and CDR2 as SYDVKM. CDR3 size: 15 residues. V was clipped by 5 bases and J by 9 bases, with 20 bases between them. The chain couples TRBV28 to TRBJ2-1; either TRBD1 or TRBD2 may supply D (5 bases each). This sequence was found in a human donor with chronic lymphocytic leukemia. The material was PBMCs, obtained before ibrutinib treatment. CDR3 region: CASSPGTTPWGEQFF. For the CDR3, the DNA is TGTGCCAGCAGTCCCGGGACCACCCCTTGGGGTGAGCAGTTCTTC.